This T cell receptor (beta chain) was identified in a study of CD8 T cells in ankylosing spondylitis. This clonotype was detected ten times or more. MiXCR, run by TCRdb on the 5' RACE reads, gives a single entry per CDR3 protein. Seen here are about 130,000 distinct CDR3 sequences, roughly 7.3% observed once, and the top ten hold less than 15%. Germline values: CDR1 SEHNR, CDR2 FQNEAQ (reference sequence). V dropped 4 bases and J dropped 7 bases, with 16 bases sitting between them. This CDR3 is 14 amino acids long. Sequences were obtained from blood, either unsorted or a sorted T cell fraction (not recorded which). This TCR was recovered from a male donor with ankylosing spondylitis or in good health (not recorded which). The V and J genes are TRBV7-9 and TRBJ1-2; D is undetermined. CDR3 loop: CASSSPTDNPGYTF. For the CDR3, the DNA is TGTGCCAGCAGCTCACCAACCGACAATCCTGGCTACACCTTC.